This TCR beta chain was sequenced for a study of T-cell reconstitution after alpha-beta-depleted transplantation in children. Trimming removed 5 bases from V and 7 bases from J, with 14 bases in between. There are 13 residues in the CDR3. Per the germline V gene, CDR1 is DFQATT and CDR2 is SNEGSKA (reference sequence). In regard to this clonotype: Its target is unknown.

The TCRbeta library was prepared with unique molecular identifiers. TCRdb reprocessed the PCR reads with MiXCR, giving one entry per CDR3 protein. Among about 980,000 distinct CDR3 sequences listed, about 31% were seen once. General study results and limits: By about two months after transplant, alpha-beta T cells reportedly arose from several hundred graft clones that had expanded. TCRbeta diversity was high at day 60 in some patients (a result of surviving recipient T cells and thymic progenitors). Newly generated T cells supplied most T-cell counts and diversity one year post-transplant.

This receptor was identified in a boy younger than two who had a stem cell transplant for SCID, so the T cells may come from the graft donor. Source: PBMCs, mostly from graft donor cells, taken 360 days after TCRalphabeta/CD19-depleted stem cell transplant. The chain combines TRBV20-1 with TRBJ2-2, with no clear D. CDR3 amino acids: CSAVPKLGGELFF. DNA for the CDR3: TGCAGTGCTGTGCCCAAACTGGGCGGGGAGCTGTTTTTT.